This T cell receptor beta chain comes out of a study of OX40 agonist ivuxolimab in advanced cancers. Study overall: An agonistic anti-OX40 (CD134) antibody, ivuxolimab, was used to treat the patients.

CDR3 size: 14 residues. From germline, CDR1 is LNHDA and CDR2 SQIVND (reference sequence). Trimming at V came to 7 bases and at J to 6 bases, leaving 6 bases not matched to a gene. The protocol was immunoSEQ multiplex PCR, while the TCRdb copy is restricted to in-frame clones and leaves out a portion. Here the sample spans about 67,000 clones, 87% being singletons. Study-wide results and caveats: There were, on average, more expanded clones in CD8+ T cells than in CD4+. Clonal expansion from baseline to week 6 occurred in both CD4+ and CD8+ T cells.

A word on this clone: The antigen is not known.

The chain carries TRBV19 and TRBJ2-1, with 10 bases lining up with TRBD2. The sample in question was CD4+ or CD8+ T cells sorted from blood, obtained in a trial of the OX40 agonist ivuxolimab. This receptor was obtained from an adult with an advanced solid tumor such as melanoma, head and neck, liver or kidney cancer. The DNA for the CDR3 is TGTGCCAGTACAAGCGGGAGGGTTAGCAATGAGCAGTTCTTC. Translation: CASTSGRVSNEQFF.